The T cell receptor beta chain under discussion was sequenced for a study of T cell responses to AZD1222 COVID-19 vaccine. Measured with immunoSEQ multiplex PCR; TCRdb has only the in-frame clones, and not every one. The table includes some 150,000 clones, approximately 91% detected once. V lost 4 bases and J 3 bases, leaving 18 bases between the germline ends. CDR1 is MGHRA and CDR2 is YSYEKL in the germline V gene. CDR3 length: 16 residues. The sequence was collected from an adult who received the AZD1222 COVID-19 vaccine. The rearrangement links TRBV4-1 to TRBJ1-1; maybe TRBD1 (6 bases). This specimen consisted of peripheral blood, obtained 28 days after the second AZD1222 dose. The CDR3 loop reads CASSPRGGEGHTEAFF. Written as DNA, the CDR3 is TGCGCCAGCAGCCCTAGGGGGGGAGAAGGGCACACTGAAGCTTTCTTT.